This T cell receptor beta chain was documented in a study of cytotoxic CD8 clonotypes in ibrutinib-treated CLL. Across the whole study: The study included eleven to twelve relapsed/refractory and under 16 treatment-naive patients; roughly 17 had IGHV unmutated disease. Across samples, productive templates numbered 255,043 and productive rearrangements reached approximately 100,000 on average.

Genomic DNA in an amount of around 2.2 micrograms was extracted from cryopreserved PBMCs and used for the preparation of TCR beta libraries. This CDR3 is 11 amino acids long. V shed 5 bases and J shed 6 bases, with 10 bases lying between them. Germline V gene data show CDR1 as SQVTM and CDR2 as ANQGSEA. TCRdb keeps only in-frame clones here, not all; method: immunoSEQ multiplex PCR. The table lists around 150,000 clones, approximately 90% of them singletons, with about 3% in the top ten. The sequences come from PBMCs, collected at disease progression, from a patient treated with ibrutinib. The chain couples TRBV29-1 to TRBJ1-2; the D gene is possibly TRBD1 (5 bases). The clonotype originates from a human donor with chronic lymphocytic leukemia. Here the CDR3 reads CSVYGANGYTF. In DNA form, the CDR3 reads TGCAGCGTTTACGGGGCCAATGGCTACACCTTC.